These 26 T cell receptor beta chains share one sample of origin, sequenced in a study of tumor-infiltrating lymphocytes in primary liver carcinoma. TCR beta cDNA was reverse-transcribed from 450 to 500 ng of total RNA. The reaction used a constant-region primer and ProtoScript II reverse transcriptase. Three-round nested multiplex PCR performed with slightly modified ARM-PCR produced the TCR beta libraries. Researchers ran the first two PCR rounds for ten to eleven cycles each with TRBV1-TRBV30 forward primers and a C-beta reverse primer. TCRdb used MiXCR to reprocess the multiplex PCR reads, holding one entry per CDR3 protein. In the table there are some 95,000 distinct CDR3 sequences, about 70% of which are singletons. The study co-extracted DNA and RNA from around 18-30 mg of unsorted bulk tissue. Sequences were obtained from tumor-adjacent normal liver tissue. Every receptor here comes from a man between 35 and 55 years old with primary liver carcinoma and hepatitis B virus infection.

This clonotype was counted only a few times. At one of its ends the junction is not consistent with the germline gene, which may arise from a read error. The genes are TRBV11-2 and TRBJ2-1; possibly TRBD1 for D (5 bases). Germline V gives CDR1 SGHAT, CDR2 FQNNGV. The length of the CDR3 is 14 residues. The CDR3 spells CASNSLGVYNEQLF. The CDR3 DNA reads TGTGCCAGCAACTCCTTAGGGGTATATAATGAGCAGCTCTTC.

The count of this clonotype is one. No conserved phenylalanine or tryptophan ends this CDR3, so it is likely a read error. The CDR3 coding sequence is TGTGTCAGCGCCCCCGGCCATGTGGAGACCCAGTACCTC. Its protein is CVSAPGHVETQYL. The chain links TRBV12-3 or TRBV12-4 to TRBJ2-5, with D uncertain. This CDR3 region has 13 residues.

This sequence joins TRBV4-2 and TRBJ2-1, with 10 nucleotides matching TRBD2. This CDR3 comprises 14 residues. Per germline, CDR1 LGHNA and CDR2 YNFKEQ. The ends lost 9 bases at V and 6 bases at J; junction bases unmatched: 8. CDR3 protein: CARPTGTSVNEQFF. The CDR3 bases are TGTGCCAGGCCAACCGGGACTAGCGTCAATGAGCAGTTCTTC.

This clonotype has at least ten counts. The rearrangement links TRBV5-4 to TRBJ2-7; 8 bases map to TRBD1. Per the germline V gene, CDR1 is SGHNT and CDR2 is YYREEE (reference sequence). The CDR3 consists of 15 residues. The J segment lost 2 bases and the V segment lost 3 bases, leaving 7 bases of the junction unmatched. CDR3 DNA sequence: TGTGCCAGCAGCTCGGGACAGGCGCGCACCTACGAGCAGTACTTC. It translates to CASSSGQARTYEQYF.

This clonotype turned up a few times. A much larger clone lies a single base off, so this may be a read error. The rearrangement uses TRBV10-2 and TRBJ2-5; 12 bases match TRBD2. The junction had 5 bases not matched to a gene; V was cut back by 5 bases and J by 1 base. This CDR3 has 16 residues. Germline-derived CDR1 and CDR2 are WSHSY and SAAADI. The CDR3: CASSLTSGSPQETQYF. The CDR3 region has the DNA TGCGCCAGCAGTTTGACTAGCGGGAGCCCCCAAGAGACCCAGTACTTC.

A note on this clonotype: A much bigger clone sits one base away, suggesting this may be a read error. The rearrangement links TRBV4-1 to TRBJ2-7; TRBD1 aligns across 9 bases. The CDR3 runs to 13 residues. Germline loops: CDR1 MGHRA, CDR2 YSYEKL. Here the CDR3 reads CVSSPLDRGEQYF. Here the CDR3 DNA reads TGCGTCAGCAGCCCCTTGGACAGGGGCGAGCAGTACTTC.

This clonotype occurred many times. This chain links TRBV25-1 with TRBJ1-6; D might be TRBD1 (5 bases). There are 13 residues in the CDR3. Germline V lookup: CDR1 MGHDK, CDR2 SYGVNS. Trimming removed 5 bases from V and 10 bases from J, with 12 bases in between. The CDR3 region has the DNA TGTGCCAGCAGTCCCTCGGGGGACTCACCCCTCCACTTT. Translated, it gives CASSPSGDSPLHF.

On this clonotype itself: Sequence at one end of the junction differs from germline and may be a read error. The gene calls are TRBV4-2 and TRBJ2-6; D may be TRBD2 (6 bases). The CDR3 is 17 residues long. From germline, CDR1 is LGHNA and CDR2 YNFKEQ. In DNA form, the CDR3 reads TGTCCCAGCAGCCAAGAGGGTGGAGGGAACGGGACCAACGTCCTGACTTTC. This codes for CPSSQEGGGNGTNVLTF.

V and J are TRBV5-1 and TRBJ2-1, with TRBD2 identical over 16 bases. This CDR3 is 18 amino acids long. Germline V lookup: CDR1 SGHRS, CDR2 YFSETQ. J gave up 2 bases and V 2 bases, and 4 bases lay outside the gene matches. The CDR3 sequence is CASSFGTSGRGAYNEQFF. The CDR3, as DNA: TGCGCCAGCAGCTTTGGGACTAGCGGGAGGGGGGCCTACAATGAGCAGTTCTTC. Drawing the rest from reference TRBV5-1 and TRBJ2-1, the complete variable domain is KAGVTQTPRYLIKTRGQQVTLSCSPISGHRSVSWYQQTPGQGLQFLFEYFSETQRNKGNFPGRFSGRQFSNSRSEMNVSTLELGDSALYLCASSFGTSGRGAYNEQFFGPGTRLTVL.

The rearrangement uses TRBV28 and TRBJ1-5; D gene uncertain. V gave up 2 bases and J gave up 9 bases, with 14 bases separating them. Germline-derived CDR1 and CDR2 are MDHEN and SYDVKM. The CDR3 loop spans 14 amino acids. CDR3 loop: CASSLGVGMGPQHF. Written as DNA, the CDR3 is TGTGCCAGCAGTTTAGGGGTAGGGATGGGGCCCCAGCATTTT.

Comment on this clonotype: This may arise from a read error, as a much more abundant clone is one base away. V and J are TRBV6-5 and TRBJ2-3; 10 bases align to TRBD2. The CDR3 spans 17 residues. The V gene's germline CDR1 is MNHEY and CDR2 SVGAGI. V lost 2 bases, J lost 3 bases, and 8 bases stayed unmatched. CDR3 sequence reads: CASSYLSGRVSTDTQYF. CDR3 sequence (DNA): TGTGCCAGCAGTTACCTCAGCGGGAGGGTCAGTACAGATACGCAGTATTTT.

As concerns this clonotype: Compared with germline, one end of the junction differs, possibly owing to a read error. This chain joins TRBV11-2 and TRBJ2-7; D might be TRBD1 (6 bases). There are 15 residues in the CDR3. The germline V gene encodes CDR1 SGHAT and CDR2 FQNNGV. For the CDR3, the DNA is TGTGCCAGCAGCTGGCAGGGGAGACTGGGCTACGAGCGGTACTTC. The encoded protein is CASSWQGRLGYERYF.

Concerning this clonotype: This may be a read error, as it is one base from a much larger clone. This rearrangement joins TRBV6-6 to TRBJ2-3; 10 bases are a match to TRBD2. CDR1 is MNHNY, CDR2 SVGAGI, per germline (reference sequence). The CDR3 covers 16 residues. Unmatched junction bases numbered 11, after V lost 6 bases and J lost 5 bases. CDR3 loop: CASSPRQREGIDTQYF. CDR3 coding DNA: TGTGCCAGCAGCCCCCGGCAGCGGGAGGGCATAGATACGCAGTATTTT.

Of note for this clonotype: Being one base from a much bigger clone, this may be a read error. In this CDR3 the conserved last residue, phenylalanine or tryptophan, is missing, so a read error is likely. The V and J genes are TRBV6-1 and TRBJ2-3; D not certain. Germline CDR1 and CDR2: MNHNS and SASEGT. V was cut by 2 bases and J by 1 base, with 10 bases left in between. The CDR3 has 15 amino acids. CDR3 protein: CASSESAFGTDTQYS. CDR3 nucleotide sequence: TGTGCCAGCAGTGAATCGGCCTTCGGCACAGATACGCAGTATTCT.

The chain is built from TRBV28 and TRBJ2-7; 12 bases line up with TRBD2. The CDR3 is 15 residues long. Trimming at V came to 7 bases and at J to 2 bases, leaving 6 bases not matched to a gene. Germline-derived CDR1 and CDR2 are MDHEN and SYDVKM. The CDR3 DNA sequence: TGTGCCAGCACCCTTGGACTAGCGGGAACCTACGAGCAGTACTTC. Protein sequence: CASTLGLAGTYEQYF. Together with reference TRBV28 and TRBJ2-7, the CDR3 gives the full variable domain: DVKVTQSSRYLVKRTGEKVFLECVQDMDHENMFWYRQDPGLGLRLIYFSYDVKMKEKGDIPEGYSVSREKKERFSLILESASTNQTSMYLCASTLGLAGTYEQYFGPGTRLTVT.

Concerning this clonotype itself: This may be a read error: a much more frequent sequence differs by one nucleotide. J is TRBJ2-2 and V is TRBV5-6, with a weak D call TRBD1 (6 bases). V gave up 0 bases and J gave up 5 bases, with 11 bases separating them. The CDR3 covers 15 residues. CDR1 is SGHDT and CDR2 is YYEEEE in the germline V gene. The CDR3: CASSLEQGMTGELFF. For the CDR3, the DNA is TGTGCCAGCAGCTTGGAGCAGGGGATGACCGGGGAGCTGTTTTTT.

In the case of this clonotype: Germline and junction disagree at one end, which may indicate a read error. The chain combines TRBV11-2 with TRBJ2-3, with unresolved D. Germline V gene lookup returns CDR1 SGHAT and CDR2 FQNNGV. The CDR3 is 12 residues long. The CDR3 DNA sequence: TGTGCCAGCACCTTAGACACAGACACGCAGTATTTT. Its translation: CASTLDTDTQYF.

Remarks on this clonotype: A junction end diverges from the germline sequence, so it may reflect a read error. The rearrangement links TRBV12-3 or TRBV12-4 to TRBJ2-1; D unclear. The CDR3 is 13 residues long. Here the CDR3 DNA reads TGTGCCGGCAGACCTCAAGGGTACAATGAACAGTTCTTC. Amino acids: CAGRPQGYNEQFF.

A remark on this clonotype: Given a much more abundant clone one base away, this may be a read error. The chain joins TRBV6-6 to TRBJ2-3, with D possibly matching TRBD1 (6 bases). The CDR3 loop spans 15 amino acids. Germline assignment: CDR1 MNHNY and CDR2 SVGAGI (reference sequence). CDR3: CASSSPRGSTDTQFF. In DNA form, the CDR3 reads TGTGCCAGCAGCTCTCCCAGGGGTAGCACAGATACGCAGTTTTTT.

About this clonotype: The CDR3 does not close with the conserved phenylalanine or tryptophan, likely indicating a read error. V usage is TRBV20-1 and J usage is TRBJ1-1; D remains unclear. Germline V gives CDR1 DFQATT, CDR2 SNEGSKA (reference sequence). The CDR3 is 15 amino acids. With 6 bases removed from V and 0 bases from J, the gap between germline ends came to 17 bases. CDR3 DNA sequence: TGCAGTGCAGACCCAACACTAAGTCTGAACACTGAAGCTTTCTCT. As protein: CSADPTLSLNTEAFS.

In the case of this clonotype: At one boundary the junction diverges from the germline segment, which might be a read error. The chain has TRBV11-2 and TRBJ2-1; D is uncertain. This CDR3 contains 15 residues. Germline CDR1 SGHAT, CDR2 FQNNGV. The CDR3 coding sequence is TGCGCCAGCAGCGATAGCCGGAACTCCTACAATGAGCAGTTCTTC. It translates to CASSDSRNSYNEQFF.

The rearrangement joins TRBV11-2 to TRBJ2-3; D is undetermined. The V gene lost 4 bases and the J gene lost 0 bases, with 14 bases spanning the gap. The germline gives CDR1 SGHAT, CDR2 FQNNGV. This CDR3 comprises 16 residues. The CDR3 protein is CASSSPANGSTDTQYF. The CDR3 DNA sequence: TGTGCCAGCAGCTCCCCGGCTAACGGCAGCACAGATACGCAGTATTTT.

This clonotype was observed once. A much larger clone differs from this one at a single base, so this may be a read error. V gene TRBV12-3 or TRBV12-4 combines with J gene TRBJ1-3; D is uncertain. The CDR3 contains 14 residues. For the CDR3, the DNA is TGTCCCAGCAGTGAAACAGCTTCTGGAAACACCATATATTTT. It yields the protein CPSSETASGNTIYF.

Note on this clonotype: The missing conserved phenylalanine or tryptophan at the end of this CDR3 makes a read error likely. The DNA is left out, because the CDR3 cannot be placed on it with certainty; the CDR3 is given as TCRdb lists it. The genes are TRBV29-1 and TRBJ2-7; TRBD1, the table's D call, was not compared with the DNA. Termini included, the CDR3 measures 12 amino acids. Germline CDR1 SQVTM, CDR2 ANQGSEA. CDR3 sequence reads: CSVDTGLYEQYL.

Note on this clonotype: Germline and junction disagree at one end, which may indicate a read error. The chain couples TRBV11-1 to TRBJ2-5, with 8 bases aligning to TRBD2. CDR1 SGHAT and CDR2 FQDESV come from the germline V gene (reference sequence). This CDR3 contains 18 residues. This chain's CDR3 is CTSNSGETSVRPRETQYF. The DNA of the CDR3 is TGTACCAGCAACTCCGGGGAGACTAGCGTGAGGCCGAGGGAGACCCAGTACTTC.

A remark on this clonotype: One end of the junction is discordant with germline, which a read error may explain. The chain recombines TRBV4-1 with TRBJ2-7; D not certain. CDR1 and CDR2 from the germline V gene are MGHRA and YSYEKL. This CDR3 is built from 16 residues. The chain's CDR3 is CPSCQVTGDTTREQYF. The CDR3 nucleotides are TGCCCCAGCTGCCAAGTCACCGGAGATACCACGCGGGAGCAGTACTTC.